This is a list of T cell receptor beta chains from one sample in a study of cytomegalovirus exposure and HLA in healthy donors. Method: immunoSEQ multiplex PCR; TCRdb's copy keeps in-frame clones and lacks some. The sample comprises about 170,000 clones, roughly 80% of which are singletons, and 2.5% to 3.5% rests with the top ten. Sequencing was performed on PBMCs. Source of these receptors: a female donor in good health and CMV-seronegative. Both conserved end residues are trimmed from each CDR3. Each record gives: D gene, J gene, V gene, CDR3 protein. A D gene is named only where the DNA matches it firmly.

>TRBD1|TRBJ1-1|TRBV7-6
ASSPGTGGNTEAF
>TRBD1|TRBJ2-1|TRBV10-3
AISEPGTVPYNEQF
>-|TRBJ1-6|TRBV7-3
ASSLDGVNSPLH
>-|TRBJ2-1|TRBV25-1
ASTSYNEQF
>TRBD2|TRBJ2-1|TRBV5-4
ASSLMGLAGGPSSYNEQF
>-|TRBJ1-2|TRBV6-5
ASRRTLNYGYT
>TRBD2|TRBJ2-7|TRBV28
ASRNSGGVGEQY
>TRBD2|TRBJ2-1|TRBV5-1
ASSSGLAGGTYNEQF
>-|TRBJ1-2|TRBV6-5
ASSVGVVNGYT
>-|TRBJ1-1|TRBV19
ASRSTQSPNTEAF
>TRBD1|TRBJ1-1|TRBV9
ASSVRQGSNTEAF
>TRBD1|TRBJ1-3|TRBV18
ASSSMGQGSSGNTIY
>TRBD1|TRBJ1-6|TRBV7-3
ASSLMQGEGSPLH
>TRBD1|TRBJ1-1|TRBV29-1
SVKRDREDTEAF
>TRBD1|TRBJ1-5|TRBV12-5
ASAWDRGPFGQPQH
>-|TRBJ2-7|TRBV7-2
ASSLVRGWGGYEQY
>-|TRBJ2-1|TRBV6-4
ASSGQTGHEQF
>TRBD2|TRBJ2-1|TRBV19
ASSIEGLAASYNEQF
>-|TRBJ1-2|TRBV27
ASGGREAYGYT
>TRBD2|TRBJ2-1|TRBV7-3
ASSPQSGVYNEQF
>TRBD1|TRBJ2-7|TRBV13
ASSSPDRANEQY
>-|TRBJ2-5|TRBV6-5
ASSYGPTQY
>-|TRBJ2-4|TRBV7-9
ASSPPGPKVINIQY
>-|TRBJ1-6|TRBV9
ASSEEVGNSPLH
>-|TRBJ1-5|TRBV27
ASSTGQFQPQH
>-|TRBJ1-1|TRBV4-1
ASSQDPSSGGSTEAF
>-|TRBJ2-1|TRBV28
ASGDFNEQF
>-|TRBJ1-2|TRBV28
ASSLGSHYGYT
>-|TRBJ1-6|TRBV4-1
ASSQEFQGYSPLH
>TRBD1|TRBJ2-1|TRBV7-3
ASSWDRAVNEQF
>TRBD1|TRBJ2-7|TRBV6-1
ASNRGPYEQY
>-|TRBJ2-1|TRBV30
AWSPGDNEQF
>-|TRBJ1-2|TRBV28
ASSQNRVAYGYT
>-|TRBJ1-1|TRBV9
ASSVVVGGTEAF
>TRBD2|TRBJ2-3|TRBV19
ASSNPLGLAVKVTDTQY
>-|TRBJ1-3|TRBV4-1
ASSQALTGSAGNTIY
>TRBD2|TRBJ2-1|TRBV6-5
ASSRLAGGPNEQF
>-|TRBJ2-1|TRBV28
ASSPRGPGAEQF
>TRBD2|TRBJ2-7|TRBV9
ASSPRTRRHEQY
>TRBD1|TRBJ1-5|TRBV10-3
AISGQGEQPQH
>-|TRBJ2-7|TRBV28
ASSGGFGRGEQY
>-|TRBJ2-3|TRBV5-1
ASSLQDTQY
>-|TRBJ2-3|TRBV19
ASAGSVTSTDTQY
>-|TRBJ1-4|TRBV13
ASSLKGGGNEKLF
>TRBD2|TRBJ2-5|TRBV2
ASSLAGSGQETQY
>-|TRBJ1-2|TRBV11-2
ASSLGPGASYGYT
>-|TRBJ1-4|TRBV6-5
ASSYDSFNEKLF
>TRBD2|TRBJ2-3|TRBV19
ASSIAAGAGDTQY
>TRBD1|TRBJ1-5|TRBV7-9
ASSPGQVDYSNQPQH
>TRBD2|TRBJ2-1|TRBV11-3
ASSLGTSGSDEQF
>-|TRBJ1-1|TRBV28
ASSSRGANTEAF
>TRBD1|TRBJ1-3|TRBV5-1
ASSRNRDSGNTIY
>-|TRBJ1-3|TRBV2
AEGRPGNTIY
>TRBD2|TRBJ2-3|TRBV5-4
ASSLGLAEPDTQY
>-|TRBJ2-3|TRBV7-9
SSSPKMDTQY
>-|TRBJ2-1|TRBV7-9
ASSLEFRADEQF
>-|TRBJ2-1|TRBV29-1
SVAQGFYNEQF
>-|TRBJ1-2|TRBV5-6
ASSPIFAYGYT
>TRBD2|TRBJ2-3|TRBV4-1
ASSQEGSGSLRDTQY